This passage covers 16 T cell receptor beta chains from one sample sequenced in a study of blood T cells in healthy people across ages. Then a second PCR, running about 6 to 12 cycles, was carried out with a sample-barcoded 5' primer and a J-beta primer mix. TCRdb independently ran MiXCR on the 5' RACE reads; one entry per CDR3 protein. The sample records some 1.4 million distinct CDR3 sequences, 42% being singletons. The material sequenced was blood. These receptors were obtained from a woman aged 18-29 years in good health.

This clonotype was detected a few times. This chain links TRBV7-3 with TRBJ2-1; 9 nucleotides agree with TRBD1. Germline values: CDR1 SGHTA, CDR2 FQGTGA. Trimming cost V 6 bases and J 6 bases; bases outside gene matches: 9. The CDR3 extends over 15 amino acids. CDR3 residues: CASSRGTGIRNEQFF. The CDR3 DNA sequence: TGTGCCAGCAGTCGGGGGACAGGGATACGCAATGAGCAGTTCTTC.

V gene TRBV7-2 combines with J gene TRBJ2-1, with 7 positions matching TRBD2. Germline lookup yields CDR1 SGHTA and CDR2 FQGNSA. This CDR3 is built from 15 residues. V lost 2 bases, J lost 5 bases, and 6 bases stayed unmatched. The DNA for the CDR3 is TGTGCCAGCAGCTTACGGAGCCGGGAGGACAATGAGCAGTTCTTC. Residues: CASSLRSREDNEQFF.

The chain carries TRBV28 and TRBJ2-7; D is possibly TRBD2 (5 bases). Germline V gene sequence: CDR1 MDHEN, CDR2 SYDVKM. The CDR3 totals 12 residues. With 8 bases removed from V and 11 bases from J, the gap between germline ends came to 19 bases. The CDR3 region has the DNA TGTGCCAGCTCTAATCTAGCCCGTCAGAAGTACTTC. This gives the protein CASSNLARQKYF.

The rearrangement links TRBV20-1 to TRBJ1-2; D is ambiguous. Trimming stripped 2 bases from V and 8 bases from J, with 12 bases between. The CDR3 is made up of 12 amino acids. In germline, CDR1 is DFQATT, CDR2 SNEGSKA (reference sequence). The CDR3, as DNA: TGCAGTGCTAGAAAAGGGTTGGAGGGCTACACCTTC. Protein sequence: CSARKGLEGYTF.

The CDR3 nucleotides read TGTGCCAGCAGCTTAGCGTCTAGCGGGAGGGCTTTCCACGAGCAGTACTTC. Encoded protein: CASSLASSGRAFHEQYF. The chain combines TRBV7-2 with TRBJ2-7; 12 bases fit TRBD2. The V gene's germline CDR1 is SGHTA and CDR2 FQGNSA. The CDR3 has 17 residues. V lost 0 bases and J lost 5; bases outside the gene matches: 8.

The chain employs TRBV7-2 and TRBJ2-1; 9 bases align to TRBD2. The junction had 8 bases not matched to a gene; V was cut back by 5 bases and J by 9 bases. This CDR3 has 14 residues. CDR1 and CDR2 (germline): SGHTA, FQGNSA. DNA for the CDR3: TGTGCCAGCAGCCCCCAATCAGCGGGGGGTGAGCAGTTCTTC. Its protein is CASSPQSAGGEQFF. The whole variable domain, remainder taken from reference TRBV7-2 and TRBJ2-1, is GAGVSQSPSNKVTEKGKDVELRCDPISGHTALYWYRQSLGQGLEFLIYFQGNSAPDKSGLPSDRFSAERTGGSVSTLTIQRTQQEDSAVYLCASSPQSAGGEQFFGPGTRLTVL.

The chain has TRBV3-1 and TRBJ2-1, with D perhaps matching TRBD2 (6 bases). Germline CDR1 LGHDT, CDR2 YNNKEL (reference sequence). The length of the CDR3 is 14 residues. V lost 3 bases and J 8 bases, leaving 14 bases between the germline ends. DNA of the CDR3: TGTGCCAGCAGCCATGTGACTAGGGGATATGAGCAGTTCTTC. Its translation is CASSHVTRGYEQFF.

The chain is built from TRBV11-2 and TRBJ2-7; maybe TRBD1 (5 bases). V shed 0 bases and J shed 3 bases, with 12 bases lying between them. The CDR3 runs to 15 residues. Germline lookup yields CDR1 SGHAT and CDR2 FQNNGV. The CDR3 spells CASSLDLQEYYEQYF. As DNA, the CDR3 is TGTGCCAGCAGCTTAGACCTACAGGAATACTACGAGCAGTACTTC.

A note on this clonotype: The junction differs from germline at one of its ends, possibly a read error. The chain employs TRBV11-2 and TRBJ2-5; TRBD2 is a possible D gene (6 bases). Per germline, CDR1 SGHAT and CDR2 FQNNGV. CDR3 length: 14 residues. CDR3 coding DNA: TGTGCCAGCAGCGTAGACAAGGGAGGAGAGACCCAGTACTTC. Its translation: CASSVDKGGETQYF.

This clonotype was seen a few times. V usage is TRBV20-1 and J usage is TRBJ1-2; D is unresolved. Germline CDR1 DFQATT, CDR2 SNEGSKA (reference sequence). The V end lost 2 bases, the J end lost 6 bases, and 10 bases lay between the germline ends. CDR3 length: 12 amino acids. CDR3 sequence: CSARPVVDGYTF. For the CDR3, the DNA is TGCAGTGCTAGACCAGTTGTGGATGGCTACACCTTC.

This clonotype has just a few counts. The CDR3 nucleotides are TGTGCCACCAGTGATTCGGGACGGAATGAGCAGTTCTTC. Translated, it gives CATSDSGRNEQFF. The V and J genes are TRBV24-1 and TRBJ2-1; D is tentatively TRBD1 or TRBD2 (5 bases each). Germline CDR1 and CDR2: KGHDR and SFDVKD. The CDR3 has 13 amino acids. Trimming shortened V by 2 bases and J by 7 bases, and 8 bases separated the two germline ends.

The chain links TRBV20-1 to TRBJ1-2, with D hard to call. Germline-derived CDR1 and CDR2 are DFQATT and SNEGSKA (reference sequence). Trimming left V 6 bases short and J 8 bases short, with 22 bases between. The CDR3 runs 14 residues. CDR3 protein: CSALPDSGFEGYTF. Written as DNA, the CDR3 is TGCAGTGCCCTACCGGACTCGGGGTTCGAGGGCTACACCTTC.

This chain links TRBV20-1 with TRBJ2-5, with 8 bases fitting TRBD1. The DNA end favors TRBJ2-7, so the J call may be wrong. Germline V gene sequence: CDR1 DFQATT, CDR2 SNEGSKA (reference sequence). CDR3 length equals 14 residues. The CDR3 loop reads CSAREGTGGNEQYF. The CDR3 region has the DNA TGCAGTGCTAGAGAGGGGACAGGCGGCAACGAGCAGTACTTC.

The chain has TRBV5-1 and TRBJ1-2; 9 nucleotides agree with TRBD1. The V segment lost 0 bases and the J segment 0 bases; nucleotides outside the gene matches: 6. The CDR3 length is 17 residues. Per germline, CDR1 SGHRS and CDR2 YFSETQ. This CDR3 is CASSLVGTGRANYGYTF. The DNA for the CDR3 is TGCGCCAGCAGCTTGGTGGGGACAGGGAGAGCTAACTATGGCTACACCTTC. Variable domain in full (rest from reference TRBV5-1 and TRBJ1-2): KAGVTQTPRYLIKTRGQQVTLSCSPISGHRSVSWYQQTPGQGLQFLFEYFSETQRNKGNFPGRFSGRQFSNSRSEMNVSTLELGDSALYLCASSLVGTGRANYGYTFGSGTRLTVV.

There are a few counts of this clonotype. The CDR3 sequence: CASSATGTGVREQYF. The CDR3, as DNA: TGCGCCAGCAGTGCAACCGGGACAGGGGTTCGCGAGCAGTACTTC. The V call is TRBV10-1, the J call TRBJ2-5; 10 bases map to TRBD1. The J call may be mistaken, given a closer DNA end match to TRBJ2-7. The CDR3 is 15 amino acids. Germline CDR1 and CDR2: WNHNN and SYGVQD (reference sequence).

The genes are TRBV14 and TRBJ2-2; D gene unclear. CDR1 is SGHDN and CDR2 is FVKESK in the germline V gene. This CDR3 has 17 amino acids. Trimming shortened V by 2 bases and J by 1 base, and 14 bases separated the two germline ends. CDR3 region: CASSQQSPVMNTGELFF. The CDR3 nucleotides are TGTGCCAGCAGCCAACAATCCCCCGTGATGAACACCGGGGAGCTGTTTTTT.